A selection of T cell receptor beta chains follows, all from one sample in a study of siplizumab effects on memory and regulatory T cells. Some clones are missing from TCRdb's copy, which holds only in-frame ones; the method was immunoSEQ multiplex PCR. The sample has 85,000 to 120,000 clones, around nine tenths seen once. Sequencing input: CD4+ T cells sorted from blood. The receptors were gathered from a human donor in good health. Both conserved end residues are part of each CDR3. D genes are given only for firm matches. Clone size is stated in some rows and not others, as once, few, many or a class when expanded.

abundance,j_gene,v_gene,d_gene,CDR3aa,CDR3nt
-,TRBJ2-5,TRBV28,TRBD1,CASSSGTGVMETQYF,TGTGCCAGCAGTTCCGGGACAGGGGTGATGGAGACCCAGTACTTC
once,TRBJ1-3,TRBV5-1,-,CASSLIGDNSGNTIYF,TGCGCCAGCAGCTTGATTGGTGATAACTCTGGAAACACCATATATTTT
-,TRBJ1-1,TRBV7-8,-,CASSLALSGIKAFF,TGTGCCAGCAGCTTAGCGCTAAGTGGCATAAAAGCTTTCTTT
-,TRBJ2-1,TRBV19,-,CASNERPYNEQFF,TGTGCCAGTAACGAGCGCCCTTACAATGAGCAGTTCTTC
-,TRBJ1-2,TRBV4-1,-,CASSQGGNYGYTF,TGCGCCAGCAGCCAAGGAGGGAACTATGGCTACACCTTC
-,TRBJ2-3,TRBV7-7,-,CASSQSPHRTDTQYF,TGTGCCAGCAGCCAGAGTCCCCACCGCACAGATACGCAGTATTTT
-,TRBJ2-7,TRBV13,-,CASSPRDSSGEQYF,TGTGCCAGCAGCCCCCGGGACTCCTCGGGAGAGCAGTACTTC
once,TRBJ1-2,TRBV5-4,-,CASSRAPQGTDGYTF,TGTGCCAGCAGCCGCGCCCCCCAGGGAACGGATGGCTACACCTTC
-,TRBJ1-3,TRBV4-1,-,CASSQGDSRPGNTIYF,TGCGCCAGCAGCCAAGGGGATAGTAGGCCTGGAAACACCATATATTTT
-,TRBJ1-1,TRBV20-1,-,CSASIQSTAFF,TGCAGTGCTAGTATCCAGAGTACCGCTTTCTTT
-,TRBJ1-1,TRBV7-3,TRBD1,CASSLLTGKGPGTEAFF,TGTGCCAGCAGCTTGCTGACAGGGAAGGGCCCGGGCACTGAAGCTTTCTTT
-,TRBJ2-7,TRBV6-1,-,CASERTLSYEQYF,TGTGCCAGCGAACGGACACTCTCCTACGAGCAGTACTTC
once,TRBJ2-7,TRBV6-6,-,CATRSPGDEQYF,TGTGCCACCCGATCGCCGGGAGACGAGCAGTACTTC
-,TRBJ2-7,TRBV5-1,-,CASSLYPEGRLGEQYF,TGCGCCAGCAGCTTGTATCCTGAAGGACGACTTGGCGAGCAGTACTTC
-,TRBJ1-1,TRBV5-1,-,CASSLGAANMNTEAFF,TGCGCCAGCAGCTTGGGGGCAGCGAACATGAACACTGAAGCTTTCTTT
-,TRBJ2-3,TRBV2,-,CASSETQDTQYF,TGTGCCAGCAGTGAAACGCAGGATACGCAGTATTTT
once,TRBJ2-7,TRBV7-3,TRBD2,CASSSIPGLLSEQYF,TGTGCCAGCAGCTCTATCCCGGGACTACTCTCCGAGCAGTACTTC
-,TRBJ2-7,TRBV6-5,TRBD2,CASSLGLAGSYEQYF,TGTGCCAGCAGCCTCGGACTAGCGGGCTCCTACGAGCAGTACTTC
-,TRBJ1-1,TRBV28,TRBD1,CASSYGGRGRYTEAFF,TGTGCCAGCAGTTACGGGGGCAGGGGGCGGTACACTGAAGCTTTCTTT
-,TRBJ2-7,TRBV6-1,TRBD2,CASSLKREAYYEQYF,TGTGCCAGCAGTTTAAAGCGGGAGGCCTACTACGAGCAGTACTTC
-,TRBJ2-2,TRBV19,-,CASSITRGRDGELFF,TGTGCCAGTAGTATAACCCGGGGGCGCGACGGGGAGCTGTTTTTT
-,TRBJ2-1,TRBV28,-,CASTRGLSPNEQFF,TGTGCCAGCACAAGGGGACTTTCCCCCAATGAGCAGTTCTTC
-,TRBJ1-4,TRBV5-6,TRBD1,CASSLYTGVEATNEKLFF,TGTGCCAGCAGCTTGTATACAGGGGTAGAGGCAACTAATGAAAAACTGTTTTTT
-,TRBJ1-2,TRBV6-1,TRBD1,CASSLVFGQGGYTF,TGTGCCAGCAGCCTAGTCTTCGGACAGGGTGGCTACACCTTC
-,TRBJ2-7,TRBV7-9,-,CASSSYRDNYEQYF,TGTGCCAGCAGCTCATACAGGGATAACTACGAGCAGTACTTC
-,TRBJ2-7,TRBV19,TRBD1,CASRITGTGAQEQYF,TGTGCCAGTAGGATTACCGGGACAGGGGCCCAGGAGCAGTACTTC
-,TRBJ2-5,TRBV29-1,TRBD2,CSPGTSGRFQETQYF,TGCAGCCCAGGGACTAGCGGGAGGTTCCAAGAGACCCAGTACTTC
-,TRBJ2-1,TRBV6-6,TRBD2,CASSYYPGGPFNEQFF,TGTGCCAGCAGTTATTATCCGGGAGGGCCGTTTAATGAGCAGTTCTTC
-,TRBJ2-7,TRBV7-2,TRBD2,CASRTSGKTYEQYF,TGTGCCAGCAGGACTAGCGGTAAAACCTACGAGCAGTACTTC